These 18 T cell receptor beta chains were sequenced from one sample in a study of shared clonotypes between healthy human individuals. The table came from immunoSEQ multiplex PCR; TCRdb's copy has only in-frame clones and leaves some out. The table lists 730,000 or so clones, about three quarters of them singletons. Source material: memory CD4+ T cells sorted from blood. The subset is: CD45RA-negative fraction. All receptors come from a woman between 25 and 40 years old in good health.

The rearrangement joins TRBV6-1 to TRBJ1-5; TRBD1 aligns across 7 bases. The CDR3 has 14 residues. Germline V CDR1 and CDR2: MNHNS, SASEGT. J lost 4 bases, V lost 8 bases, and 8 bases had no gene match. The CDR3 DNA reads as TGTGCCAGCCGTTCAGGGGGTCAGAATCAGCCCCAGCATTTT. Translation gives CASRSGGQNQPQHF.

This chain joins TRBV25-1 and TRBJ1-1; 8 bases align to TRBD1. CDR3 length: 17 residues. The V gene's germline CDR1 is MGHDK and CDR2 SYGVNS. The trim removed 3 bases at V and 7 bases at J, leaving 16 bases unmatched. The CDR3 DNA is TGTGCCAGCAGTGAGAGGAAGCCCGGGACAGGAGAAAATGAAGCTTTCTTT. Translation: CASSERKPGTGENEAFF. The full variable domain, in which reference TRBV25-1 and TRBJ1-1 provide the parts outside the CDR3, is EADIYQTPRYLVIGTGKKITLECSQTMGHDKMYWYQQDPGMELHLIHYSYGVNSTEKGDLSSESTVSRIRTEHFPLTLESARPSHTSQYLCASSERKPGTGENEAFFGQGTRLTVV.

Comment on this clone: This clone may be a read error of a much larger clone one base away. The identical CDR3 is also encoded by other nucleotide sequences in the sample. This rearrangement joins TRBV18 to TRBJ1-1; the D gene is possibly TRBD1 (5 bases). This CDR3 region has 13 residues. Germline CDR1 and CDR2: KGHSH and LQKENI. V was pared by 1 base and J by 3 bases, with 6 bases between. The CDR3 sequence: CASSPRGDTEAFF. In DNA, the CDR3 is TGTGCCAGCTCACCACGGGGGGACACTGAAGCTTTCTTT.

The CDR3, as DNA: TGTGCCAGCAGTGGAGGCTGGGTGGGGCCCCACACCTTC. Translation: CASSGGWVGPHTF. The rearrangement uses TRBV6-1 and TRBJ1-2, with D perhaps TRBD1 (5 bases). Germline values: CDR1 MNHNS, CDR2 SASEGT. Between the trimmed V and J ends, which lost 4 bases and 12 bases, there was a span of 18 bases. This CDR3 comprises 13 residues.

The chain links TRBV28 to TRBJ2-2; a possible D gene is TRBD2 (6 bases). The CDR3 is 14 amino acids. Deletions cut 2 bases from V and 4 bases from J, with 8 bases between. Germline lookup yields CDR1 MDHEN and CDR2 SYDVKM. The CDR3 loop reads CASSLQGGTGELFF. For the CDR3, the DNA is TGTGCCAGCAGTTTACAGGGAGGCACCGGGGAGCTGTTTTTT.

This chain joins TRBV7-6 and TRBJ2-2; D unresolved. The germline V and J ends were trimmed by 6 bases and 6 bases, with 11 bases remaining between them. The germline CDR1 and CDR2 sequences are SGHVS and FNYEAQ. The CDR3 length is 13 residues. CDR3 sequence reads: CASRAQGPGELFF. The CDR3, as DNA: TGTGCCAGCAGGGCCCAAGGTCCCGGGGAGCTGTTTTTT.

A remark on this clone: Other DNA sequences in this specimen translate into the identical CDR3. This chain connects TRBV14 to TRBJ2-1; TRBD2 agrees at 11 bases. Germline values: CDR1 SGHDN, CDR2 FVKESK. The V gene end was trimmed by 4 bases and the J gene end by 4 bases; junction bases not matched to a gene: 3. The CDR3 extends over 15 amino acids. The CDR3 loop is CASSLLAGGYNEQFF. The CDR3 DNA is TGTGCCAGCAGCCTCCTAGCGGGAGGTTACAATGAGCAGTTCTTC.

The CDR3 DNA reads as TGTGCCTGGGGTCTTGGGACTTCAGATACGCAGTATTTT. Encoded protein: CAWGLGTSDTQYF. The genes are TRBV30 and TRBJ2-3, with D maybe TRBD2 (6 bases). The CDR3 extends over 13 amino acids. Per the germline V gene, CDR1 is GTSNPN and CDR2 is SVGIG (reference sequence). Trimming pared 5 bases from V and 4 bases from J, leaving 13 bases between.

This clone was detected only a few times. The CDR3 DNA is TGTGCCAGCAGTGATTACCCTAGACAGGGGAGCTACGAGCAGTACTTC. This gives the protein CASSDYPRQGSYEQYF. This sequence joins TRBV6-1 and TRBJ2-7, with TRBD1 matching 8 bases. This CDR3 has 16 residues. Germline assignment: CDR1 MNHNS and CDR2 SASEGT. V was pared by 3 bases and J by 3 bases, with 10 bases of the junction left unmatched.

This clone was picked up a small number of times. V and J are TRBV28 and TRBJ1-1; D perhaps matches TRBD1 (5 bases). CDR1 is MDHEN and CDR2 is SYDVKM in the germline V gene. The CDR3 consists of 14 residues. The V and J ends lost 8 bases and 1 base respectively, with 14 bases between them. CDR3 region: CASRGPTGNTEAFF. The CDR3 DNA follows: TGTGCCAGCCGTGGACCTACAGGGAACACTGAAGCTTTCTTT.

This clone showed up just a few times. V gene TRBV4-1 combines with J gene TRBJ2-5; TRBD1 is a possible D gene (5 bases). Trimming shortened V by 1 base and J by 13 bases, and 16 bases separated the two germline ends. Germline V gene sequence: CDR1 MGHRA, CDR2 YSYEKL. CDR3 length: 13 residues. In DNA form, the CDR3 reads TGCGCCAGCAGCCAAGCGCTCTACCGACAGCGGTACTTC. Encoded protein: CASSQALYRQRYF.

The chain couples TRBV2 to TRBJ1-2, with D hard to call. The V end lost 7 bases, the J end lost 5 bases, and 17 bases lay between the germline ends. Germline V gene data show CDR1 as SNHLY and CDR2 as FYNNEI. This CDR3 spans 14 amino acids. CDR3 in DNA: TGTGCCAGCACCCCGGGCTGGGGAGGGTATGGCTACACCTTC. It specifies CASTPGWGGYGYTF.

The chain has TRBV28 and TRBJ2-5, with a tentative D call TRBD1 (5 bases). Germline-derived CDR1 and CDR2 are MDHEN and SYDVKM. The CDR3 totals 14 residues. V gave up 5 bases and J gave up 1 base, with 11 bases separating them. The CDR3 DNA sequence: TGTGCCAGCAGTCCCCGACAGACCCAAGAGACCCAGTACTTC. It is translated as CASSPRQTQETQYF.

Concerning this clone: A junction boundary mismatches the germline segment, possibly from a read error. The chain employs TRBV27 and TRBJ1-4; D is unresolved. The CDR3 is 13 amino acids. Germline V gene lookup returns CDR1 MNHEY and CDR2 SMNVEV (reference sequence). This chain's CDR3 is CASSYPGWGKTVF. The CDR3 DNA reads as TGTGCCAGCAGTTACCCCGGCTGGGGAAAAACTGTTTTT.

The chain has TRBV5-4 and TRBJ2-2, with 8 bases that match TRBD1. This CDR3 contains 16 residues. Germline CDR1 is SGHNT and CDR2 is YYREEE (reference sequence). Trimming removed 5 bases from V and 0 bases from J; junction bases left unmatched: 6. CDR3 sequence (DNA): TGTGCCAGCAGTCCAGACAGGGGCTCGAACACCGGGGAGCTGTTTTTT. Protein sequence: CASSPDRGSNTGELFF.

This clone was seen only a few times. The gene calls are TRBV9 and TRBJ1-2, with 9 bases fitting TRBD1. The CDR3 consists of 16 residues. Trimming took 0 bases from V and 1 from J; bases not matched to a gene: 4. Germline lookup yields CDR1 SGDLS and CDR2 YYNGEE. The CDR3 reads CASSVGDRGYNYGYTF. The CDR3 DNA follows: TGTGCCAGCAGCGTAGGTGACAGGGGGTATAACTATGGCTACACCTTC. The full variable domain, completed using reference TRBV9 and TRBJ1-2, is DSGVTQTPKHLITATGQRVTLRCSPRSGDLSVYWYQQSLDQGLQFLIQYYNGEERAKGNILERFSAQQFPDLHSELNLSSLELGDSALYFCASSVGDRGYNYGYTFGSGTRLTVV.

As for this clone: Other nucleotide sequences in the sample specify the same CDR3. This chain links TRBV9 with TRBJ2-3; D is undetermined. Germline V gene lookup returns CDR1 SGDLS and CDR2 YYNGEE. CDR3 length equals 12 residues. Trimming removed 2 bases at V and 0 bases at J, with 1 base between. In nucleotides, the CDR3 is TGTGCCAGCAGCGTTAGCACAGATACGCAGTATTTT. Translation gives CASSVSTDTQYF.

This clone was observed a few times. V usage is TRBV7-9 and J usage is TRBJ2-1, with 9 positions matching TRBD1. CDR1 and CDR2 from the germline V gene are SEHNR and FQNEAQ (reference sequence). With 5 bases clipped from V and 4 bases from J, the junction kept 6 bases outside the gene matches. This CDR3 region has 15 residues. CDR3 region: CASSRDREGYNEQFF. The CDR3, as DNA: TGTGCCAGCAGCCGGGACAGGGAGGGTTACAATGAGCAGTTCTTC.